The T cell receptor (beta chain) described here comes from a study of shared T cell receptors in the human thymus. Sequencing used immunoSEQ multiplex PCR; TCRdb keeps in-frame clones, though not all of them. This table has 650,000 to 950,000 clones, 70% to 90% appearing once. The CDR3 extends over 16 amino acids. CDR1 is SGHDN, CDR2 FVKESK, per germline. Trimming cost V 1 base and J 5 bases, with 18 bases left between them. The sample also formed part of further work on human thymus T cells.

The V gene is TRBV14, the J gene TRBJ2-7; D perhaps matches TRBD1 (5 bases). The sequenced sample was thymocytes. This TCR was sampled from a girl under two years old with a congenital heart defect. CDR3 region: CASSQALWGRPHEQYF. The CDR3 DNA follows: TGTGCCAGCAGCCAAGCACTCTGGGGCCGCCCCCACGAGCAGTACTTC.